This T cell receptor (beta chain) appears in the sequencing data of a study of blood T cell repertoires in COVID-19. Germline-derived CDR1 and CDR2 are LGHDT and YNNKEL (reference sequence). J gave up 6 bases and V 5 bases, and 7 bases lay outside the gene matches. CDR3 length: 16 amino acids. Repertoires were generated with immunoSEQ multiplex PCR, while TCRdb's copy carries only in-frame clones and drops some. This sample yields around 330,000 clones, of which roughly 90% are seen a single time; 4% belongs to the top ten. The sequenced sample consisted of peripheral blood. The sequence came from a woman in her forties or fifties with active or convalescent COVID-19. The V gene is TRBV3-1 (or the pseudogene TRBV3-2), the J gene TRBJ2-2; TRBD2 aligns across 12 bases. The CDR3 coding sequence is TGTGCCAGCAGCTTCCGACTAGCGGGAGTGCCCGGGGAGCTGTTTTTT. This gives the protein CASSFRLAGVPGELFF.